Following are 22 T cell receptor beta chains from one sample sequenced in a study of blood T cell repertoires in COVID-19 (dated by TCRdb to the early 2020s). The receptor library was made with the immunoSEQ multiplex PCR assay. TCRdb re-hosts the immuneACCESS table, in-frame sequences only. Its copies lack some clones; in the studies checked, an unresolved V gene accounts for under half of them, and the cause for the rest is not known. For this sample the table gives about 34,000 clones, of which about nine tenths were detected only once. About 20% of the sample comes from the top ten. The specimen sequenced was peripheral blood. These receptors were taken from a man older than 75 with acute or convalescent COVID-19.

The V call is TRBV5-1, the J call TRBJ1-1; 10 bases map to TRBD1. V dropped 2 bases and J dropped 11; count of bases not matched to a gene: 12. CDR1 and CDR2 from the germline V gene are SGHRS and YFSETQ. The CDR3 totals 15 residues. The CDR3 is CASSFSGTGDSGAFF. CDR3 DNA sequence: TGCGCCAGCAGCTTCTCGGGGACAGGGGATTCTGGGGCTTTCTTT.

V is TRBV5-5 and J is TRBJ1-5; TRBD1 matches at 7 bases. Germline CDR1 and CDR2: SGHKS and YYEKEE (reference sequence). The CDR3 is made up of 17 amino acids. V was pared by 0 bases and J by 2 bases, with 8 bases of the junction left unmatched. This CDR3 is CASSLAGTANGNQPQHF. CDR3 sequence (DNA): TGTGCCAGCAGCTTGGCCGGGACAGCGAACGGCAATCAGCCCCAGCATTTT. Full variable domain (remainder filled in from reference TRBV5-5 and TRBJ1-5): DAGVTQSPTHLIKTRGQQVTLRCSPISGHKSVSWYQQVLGQGPQFIFQYYEKEERGRGNFPDRFSARQFPNYSSELNVNALLLGDSALYLCASSLAGTANGNQPQHFGDGTRLSIL.

The chain joins TRBV5-1 to TRBJ2-5; the D is unclear. The CDR3 contains 15 residues. Trimming stripped 0 bases from V and 2 bases from J, with 11 bases between. Germline V lookup: CDR1 SGHRS, CDR2 YFSETQ. The CDR3 DNA is TGCGCCAGCAGCTTGGGGTTCGGCGGACAAGAGACCCAGTACTTC. Translated, it gives CASSLGFGGQETQYF.

The chain is built from TRBV12-3 or TRBV12-4 and TRBJ2-5; D might be TRBD2 (5 bases). The CDR3 is 13 residues long. Trimming removed 3 bases from V and 2 bases from J, with 7 bases in between. DNA of the CDR3: TGTGCCAGCAGTTTGGAGGTGCAAGAGACCCAGTACTTC. The encoded protein is CASSLEVQETQYF.

The chain links TRBV4-1 to TRBJ1-1; D is undetermined. Germline-derived CDR1 and CDR2 are MGHRA and YSYEKL. Deletions cut 0 bases from V and 7 bases from J, with 9 bases between. This CDR3 spans 13 amino acids. The CDR3 protein is CASSQDEEFEAFF. The CDR3 nucleotides are TGCGCCAGCAGCCAAGATGAAGAGTTTGAAGCTTTCTTT.

This chain connects TRBV6-1 to TRBJ1-4; D remains ambiguous. There are 13 residues in the CDR3. CDR1 and CDR2 (germline): MNHNS, SASEGT. V lost 2 bases to trimming and J lost 8 bases, with 9 bases between them. The CDR3 spells CASSERHFEKLFF. The CDR3 DNA reads as TGTGCCAGCAGTGAAAGACATTTCGAAAAACTGTTTTTT.

The CDR3 nucleotides read TGTGCCAGTAGTATTGTCTACAGGGACCACGAGCAGTACTTC. This gives the protein CASSIVYRDHEQYF. The chain has TRBV19 and TRBJ2-7; a weak D match, TRBD1 (6 bases). The CDR3 is made up of 14 amino acids. Germline lookup yields CDR1 LNHDA and CDR2 SQIVND (reference sequence). Between the trimmed V and J ends, which lost 3 bases and 5 bases, there was a span of 14 bases.

This chain connects TRBV7-2 to TRBJ2-1; 10 nucleotides match TRBD2. CDR1 is SGHTA, CDR2 FQGNSA, per germline. The CDR3 runs 15 residues. Trimming took 5 bases from V and 10 from J; bases not matched to a gene: 11. Here the CDR3 DNA reads TGTGCCAGCAGCCGGAGCGGGGGGGACTCAAAGGAGCAGTTCTTC. It specifies CASSRSGGDSKEQFF.

The sample holds a few counts of this clone. The genes are TRBV23-1 and TRBJ2-5; 8 bases agree with TRBD2. TRBV23-1 is noted as an ORF with a role that remains uncertain. CDR3 size: 15 residues. The ends lost 4 bases at V and 3 bases at J; junction bases unmatched: 7. In DNA form, the CDR3 reads TGCGCCAGCAGTCCGGCGGGGGGTTGGGAAGAGACCCAGTACTTC. This gives the protein CASSPAGGWEETQYF.

The chain is built from TRBV5-1 and TRBJ2-2, with TRBD1 as a possible D gene (6 bases). From germline, CDR1 is SGHRS and CDR2 YFSETQ. V shed 2 bases and J shed 2 bases, with 10 bases lying between them. The CDR3 spans 15 residues. CDR3 in amino acids: CASSLAQGNTGELFF. CDR3 in DNA: TGCGCCAGCAGCTTAGCACAGGGAAACACCGGGGAGCTGTTTTTT.

The J gene is TRBJ1-5, the V gene TRBV12-3 or TRBV12-4; D unclear. This CDR3 region has 13 residues. V shed 4 bases and J shed 6 bases, with 10 bases lying between them. CDR3 DNA: TGTGCCAGCAGTTCCCAGAACAGTCAGCCCCAGCATTTT. Protein product: CASSSQNSQPQHF.

The V gene is TRBV7-9, the J gene TRBJ2-4, with D perhaps matching TRBD2 (6 bases). V was pared by 3 bases and J by 9 bases, with 12 bases between. This CDR3 is built from 13 residues. Per the germline V gene, CDR1 is SEHNR and CDR2 is FQNEAQ (reference sequence). The CDR3 nucleotides are TGTGCCAGCAGCTTCGGGGGTCGAGGCATTCAGTACTTC. Its protein product is CASSFGGRGIQYF.

The CDR3 sequence is CASSLDRAQSPLHF. In DNA form, the CDR3 reads TGCGCCAGCAGCTTGGACAGGGCGCAGTCACCCCTCCACTTT. This rearrangement joins TRBV5-1 to TRBJ1-6, with D possibly TRBD1 on 6 matching bases. Trimming shortened V by 0 bases and J by 10 bases, and 11 bases separated the two germline ends. The CDR3 consists of 14 residues. The V gene's germline CDR1 is SGHRS and CDR2 YFSETQ.

The genes are TRBV5-1 and TRBJ2-3; the D gene is possibly TRBD1 (6 bases). Looked up from germline, CDR1 is SGHRS and CDR2 is YFSETQ. This CDR3 spans 15 amino acids. The germline V and J ends were trimmed by 5 bases and 0 bases, with 13 bases remaining between them. Here the CDR3 reads CASSSQGSSTDTQYF. CDR3 bases: TGCGCCAGCAGTTCACAGGGTTCTAGCACAGATACGCAGTATTTT.

The chain uses TRBV5-1 and TRBJ2-5; a weak D match, TRBD2 (5 bases). The CDR3 contains 15 residues. Per the germline V gene, CDR1 is SGHRS and CDR2 is YFSETQ. The germline V and J ends were trimmed by 0 bases and 0 bases, with 9 bases remaining between them. In nucleotides, the CDR3 is TGCGCCAGCAGCTTGGGTAGAGGGTACCAAGAGACCCAGTACTTC. Amino acid sequence: CASSLGRGYQETQYF.

The gene calls are TRBV5-4 and TRBJ1-4; TRBD1 matches at 8 bases. Germline V CDR1 and CDR2: SGHNT, YYREEE (reference sequence). The CDR3 is made up of 15 amino acids. Unmatched junction bases numbered 7, after V lost 2 bases and J lost 7 bases. The CDR3 reads CASSFTGGGGEKLFF. Here the CDR3 DNA reads TGTGCCAGCAGCTTCACAGGGGGTGGGGGTGAAAAACTGTTTTTT.

This chain connects TRBV28 to TRBJ2-7; maybe TRBD2 (6 bases). CDR3 length equals 16 residues. Trimming shortened V by 7 bases and J by 0 bases, and 19 bases separated the two germline ends. CDR1 and CDR2 from the germline V gene are MDHEN and SYDVKM. CDR3 coding DNA: TGTGCCAGCACCCTAGGGGTGGGGGGTCTCTCCTACGAGCAGTACTTC. This translates into CASTLGVGGLSYEQYF.

The CDR3 spells CASSPRRESYGYTF. The CDR3 nucleotides are TGTGCCAGCAGCCCCCGCAGGGAAAGCTATGGCTACACCTTC. The rearrangement links TRBV3-1 (or the pseudogene TRBV3-2) to TRBJ1-2; D perhaps matches TRBD1 (5 bases). Trimming shortened V by 4 bases and J by 4 bases, and 13 bases separated the two germline ends. This CDR3 is built from 14 residues. CDR1 is LGHDT and CDR2 is YNNKEL in the germline V gene (reference sequence).

This chain links TRBV9 with TRBJ1-6; 7 bases agree with TRBD1. Per the germline V gene, CDR1 is SGDLS and CDR2 is YYNGEE. The CDR3 runs 15 residues. The V segment lost 1 base and the J segment 8 bases; nucleotides outside the gene matches: 6. The CDR3 here is CASSVSGRGDSPLHF. For the CDR3, the DNA is TGTGCCAGCAGCGTATCGGGCAGGGGGGATTCACCCCTCCACTTT.

This clone was detected once. The chain couples TRBV3-1 (or the pseudogene TRBV3-2) to TRBJ1-2, with 7 bases that match TRBD1. The CDR3 totals 12 residues. CDR1 is LGHDT and CDR2 is YNNKEL in the germline V gene (reference sequence). Trimming cost V 5 bases and J 8 bases; bases outside gene matches: 5. The CDR3 region is CASSSTGEGYTF. CDR3 DNA: TGTGCCAGCAGCTCCACAGGGGAAGGCTACACCTTC.

The CDR3 nucleotides read TGCGCCAGCAGCCAAGATTTAGGGGGCTCTGAAAAACTGTTTTTT. This encodes CASSQDLGGSEKLFF. This chain links TRBV4-1 with TRBJ1-4, with TRBD1 matching 7 bases. V lost 0 bases to trimming and J lost 7 bases; unmatched junction nucleotides: 5. Germline V gene lookup returns CDR1 MGHRA and CDR2 YSYEKL. The CDR3 contains 15 residues.

This chain links TRBV9 with TRBJ2-1; D is undetermined. Germline CDR1 SGDLS, CDR2 YYNGEE. V lost 3 bases and J lost 0, with 16 bases in between. The CDR3 spans 17 residues. The CDR3 DNA is TGTGCCAGCAGCGCGTTTAGTCCCAAGAGCTCCTACAATGAGCAGTTCTTC. Amino acid sequence: CASSAFSPKSSYNEQFF.